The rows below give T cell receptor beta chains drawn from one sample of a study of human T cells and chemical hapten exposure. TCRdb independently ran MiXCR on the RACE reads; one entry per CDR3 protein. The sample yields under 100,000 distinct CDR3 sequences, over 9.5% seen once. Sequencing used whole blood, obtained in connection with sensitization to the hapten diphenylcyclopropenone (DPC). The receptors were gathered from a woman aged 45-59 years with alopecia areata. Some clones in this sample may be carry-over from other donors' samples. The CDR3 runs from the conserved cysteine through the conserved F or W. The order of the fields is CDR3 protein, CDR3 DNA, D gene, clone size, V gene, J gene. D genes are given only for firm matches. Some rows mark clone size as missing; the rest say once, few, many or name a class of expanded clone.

cdr3_aa: CASSLVGGQPQHF; cdr3_nt: TGTGCCAGCAGCTTAGTAGGGGGTCAGCCCCAGCATTTT; d_call: -; clone_size: -; v_call: TRBV7-8; j_call: TRBJ1-5
cdr3_aa: CASSQRDEQYF; cdr3_nt: TGCGCCAGCAGCCAAAGGGATGAGCAGTACTTC; d_call: -; clone_size: once; v_call: TRBV4-1; j_call: TRBJ2-7
cdr3_aa: CSASFGDYNSPLHF; cdr3_nt: TGCAGTGCTAGTTTCGGGGATTATAATTCACCCCTCCACTTT; d_call: -; clone_size: many; v_call: TRBV20-1; j_call: TRBJ1-6
cdr3_aa: CASSFNLAGVGDNEQFF; cdr3_nt: TGTGCCAGCAGTTTTAACCTAGCGGGAGTTGGGGACAATGAGCAGTTCTTC; d_call: TRBD2; clone_size: few; v_call: TRBV12-3/TRBV12-4; j_call: TRBJ2-1
cdr3_aa: CASSQPNLAGFKFF; cdr3_nt: TGTGCCAGCAGCCAACCAAATCTAGCGGGCTTCAAATTCTTC; d_call: TRBD2; clone_size: many; v_call: TRBV3-1; j_call: TRBJ2-1
cdr3_aa: CASSFSSALGQNTDTQYF; cdr3_nt: TGTGCCAGCAGCTTTAGTTCTGCCCTTGGCCAAAACACAGATACGCAGTATTTT; d_call: -; clone_size: few; v_call: TRBV7-2; j_call: TRBJ2-3
cdr3_aa: CSASKGGDGNTIYF; cdr3_nt: TGCAGTGCTAGTAAAGGGGGTGATGGAAACACCATATATTTT; d_call: -; clone_size: -; v_call: TRBV20-1; j_call: TRBJ1-3
cdr3_aa: CASSRYVAPYNEQFF; cdr3_nt: TGTGCCAGCAGCCGCTACGTCGCCCCCTACAATGAGCAGTTCTTC; d_call: -; clone_size: many; v_call: TRBV11-2; j_call: TRBJ2-1
cdr3_aa: CSARGTARNTEAFF; cdr3_nt: TGCAGTGCTAGAGGGACAGCTCGGAACACTGAAGCTTTCTTT; d_call: -; clone_size: few; v_call: TRBV20-1; j_call: TRBJ1-1
cdr3_aa: CASSLNRASYNEQFF; cdr3_nt: TGTGCCAGCAGCTTGAACAGGGCGTCCTACAATGAGCAGTTCTTC; d_call: -; clone_size: few; v_call: TRBV7-2; j_call: TRBJ2-1
cdr3_aa: CASSEQGFDEQYF; cdr3_nt: TGTGCCAGCAGTGAACAGGGGTTCGACGAGCAGTACTTC; d_call: -; clone_size: -; v_call: TRBV25-1; j_call: TRBJ2-7
cdr3_aa: CASSRGTSSGEQYF; cdr3_nt: TGTGCCAGCAGCCGGGGGACTAGTTCGGGCGAGCAGTACTTC; d_call: TRBD2; clone_size: -; v_call: TRBV3-1; j_call: TRBJ2-7
cdr3_aa: CASSATSGQETQYF; cdr3_nt: TGTGCCAGCAGCGCGACTAGCGGACAAGAGACCCAGTACTTC; d_call: TRBD2; clone_size: -; v_call: TRBV7-8; j_call: TRBJ2-5
cdr3_aa: CASSPHIGELFF; cdr3_nt: TGCGCCAGCAGCCCCCACATCGGGGAGCTGTTTTTT; d_call: -; clone_size: -; v_call: TRBV5-1; j_call: TRBJ2-2
cdr3_aa: CASSLKGSYNEQFF; cdr3_nt: TGTGCCAGCAGCTTAAAGGGATCCTACAATGAGCAGTTCTTC; d_call: -; clone_size: -; v_call: TRBV7-9; j_call: TRBJ2-1
cdr3_aa: CASKTGGPETQYF; cdr3_nt: TGCGCCAGCAAAACAGGGGGCCCAGAGACCCAGTACTTC; d_call: TRBD1; clone_size: -; v_call: TRBV5-1; j_call: TRBJ2-5
cdr3_aa: CASSLEAGGSSGNTIYF; cdr3_nt: TGCGCCAGCAGCTTGGAAGCGGGAGGGAGCTCTGGAAACACCATATATTTT; d_call: -; clone_size: many; v_call: TRBV5-1; j_call: TRBJ1-3
cdr3_aa: CASSVSSPSYEQYF; cdr3_nt: TGCGCCAGCAGTGTCTCGAGCCCCTCCTACGAGCAGTACTTC; d_call: -; clone_size: many; v_call: TRBV4-1; j_call: TRBJ2-7
cdr3_aa: CASSPTLVTEQFF; cdr3_nt: TGTGCCAGCAGCCCCACCCTAGTAACTGAGCAGTTCTTC; d_call: -; clone_size: few; v_call: TRBV7-8; j_call: TRBJ2-1
cdr3_aa: CASSQDGLRGAYEQYF; cdr3_nt: TGCGCCAGCAGCCAAGATGGCCTGCGGGGGGCCTACGAGCAGTACTTC; d_call: TRBD2; clone_size: few; v_call: TRBV4-3; j_call: TRBJ2-7
cdr3_aa: CASSTLPTGLGTGELFF; cdr3_nt: TGTGCCAGCAGTACCCTCCCGACAGGGCTGGGGACCGGGGAGCTGTTTTTT; d_call: TRBD1; clone_size: many; v_call: TRBV27; j_call: TRBJ2-2
cdr3_aa: CASSPGGQGNTEAFF; cdr3_nt: TGTGCCAGCTCACCTGGGGGACAGGGGAACACTGAAGCTTTCTTT; d_call: TRBD1; clone_size: many; v_call: TRBV18; j_call: TRBJ1-1
cdr3_aa: CASSVTSSSTDTQYF; cdr3_nt: TGTGCCAGCAGCGTGACTAGCTCTAGCACAGATACGCAGTATTTT; d_call: TRBD2; clone_size: few; v_call: TRBV7-9; j_call: TRBJ2-3
cdr3_aa: CASSPYPNSPLHF; cdr3_nt: TGTGCCAGCTCACCGTACCCGAATTCACCCCTCCACTTT; d_call: -; clone_size: -; v_call: TRBV18; j_call: TRBJ1-6
cdr3_aa: CASSLATGGQGTYNEQFF; cdr3_nt: TGTGCCAGCAGCTTAGCTACGGGGGGACAGGGGACCTACAATGAGCAGTTCTTC; d_call: TRBD1; clone_size: few; v_call: TRBV7-9; j_call: TRBJ2-1
cdr3_aa: CASSNQPGQGLYEQYF; cdr3_nt: TGTGCCAGTAGTAACCAGCCGGGACAGGGACTCTACGAGCAGTACTTC; d_call: TRBD1; clone_size: many; v_call: TRBV19; j_call: TRBJ2-7
cdr3_aa: CSVEGRDQETQYF; cdr3_nt: TGCAGCGTTGAAGGACGGGATCAAGAGACCCAGTACTTC; d_call: -; clone_size: many; v_call: TRBV29-1; j_call: TRBJ2-5
cdr3_aa: CASSQTAKWSGSPNEQFF; cdr3_nt: TGTGCCAGCAGCCAAACCGCCAAATGGAGCGGGAGCCCCAATGAGCAGTTCTTC; d_call: TRBD2; clone_size: many; v_call: TRBV14; j_call: TRBJ2-1
cdr3_aa: CASSGTRKTGELFF; cdr3_nt: TGTGCCAGCAGCGGGACTAGAAAAACCGGGGAGCTGTTTTTT; d_call: TRBD2; clone_size: -; v_call: TRBV12-3/TRBV12-4; j_call: TRBJ2-2
cdr3_aa: CASSPVGAGIVRELFF; cdr3_nt: TGTGCCAGCAGCCCCGTCGGAGCGGGGATAGTTAGGGAGCTGTTTTTT; d_call: TRBD2; clone_size: few; v_call: TRBV14; j_call: TRBJ2-2
cdr3_aa: CAISDQRETYNEQFF; cdr3_nt: TGTGCCATCAGTGATCAGCGGGAGACCTACAATGAGCAGTTCTTC; d_call: TRBD2; clone_size: many; v_call: TRBV10-3; j_call: TRBJ2-1
cdr3_aa: CSARDLVAGGSNQPQHF; cdr3_nt: TGCAGTGCTAGAGATCTCGTGGCAGGGGGAAGTAATCAGCCCCAGCATTTT; d_call: TRBD1; clone_size: -; v_call: TRBV20-1; j_call: TRBJ1-5
cdr3_aa: CASSWDRNGYTF; cdr3_nt: TGCGCCAGCAGCTGGGACAGGAATGGCTACACCTTC; d_call: TRBD1; clone_size: -; v_call: TRBV5-1; j_call: TRBJ1-2
cdr3_aa: CSVSTTDTQYF; cdr3_nt: TGCAGCGTTTCTACCACAGATACGCAGTATTTT; d_call: -; clone_size: many; v_call: TRBV29-1; j_call: TRBJ2-3
cdr3_aa: CAWSVSWGHTEAFF; cdr3_nt: TGTGCCTGGAGTGTAAGTTGGGGTCACACTGAAGCTTTCTTT; d_call: -; clone_size: many; v_call: TRBV30; j_call: TRBJ1-1
cdr3_aa: CANSQTGIQETQYF; cdr3_nt: TGTGCCAACAGTCAGACAGGGATCCAAGAGACCCAGTACTTC; d_call: TRBD1; clone_size: -; v_call: TRBV28; j_call: TRBJ2-5
cdr3_aa: CSARDFRAAGGNEQFF; cdr3_nt: TGCAGTGCTAGAGATTTCCGGGCGGCCGGGGGCAATGAGCAGTTCTTC; d_call: -; clone_size: few; v_call: TRBV20-1; j_call: TRBJ2-1
cdr3_aa: CASSGGLVSDTQYF; cdr3_nt: TGCGCCAGCAGCGGGGGACTAGTCTCAGATACGCAGTATTTT; d_call: TRBD2; clone_size: -; v_call: TRBV5-1; j_call: TRBJ2-3
cdr3_aa: CASSVENRGINEQFF; cdr3_nt: TGTGCCAGCAGCGTAGAAAACAGGGGGATCAATGAGCAGTTCTTC; d_call: TRBD1; clone_size: many; v_call: TRBV9; j_call: TRBJ2-1
cdr3_aa: CASSQTDETPYEQYF; cdr3_nt: TGTGCCAGCAGCCAGACAGACGAAACCCCTTACGAGCAGTACTTC; d_call: -; clone_size: -; v_call: TRBV5-5; j_call: TRBJ2-7
cdr3_aa: CASSSIGGFLAGRSPDTQYF; cdr3_nt: TGTGCCAGCAGTTCCATAGGTGGCTTTCTAGCGGGGAGGAGCCCAGATACGCAGTATTTT; d_call: TRBD2; clone_size: few; v_call: TRBV28; j_call: TRBJ2-3
cdr3_aa: CSVWRLGRGEQYF; cdr3_nt: TGCAGTGTATGGAGGCTGGGGAGAGGCGAGCAGTACTTC; d_call: -; clone_size: -; v_call: TRBV20-1; j_call: TRBJ2-7
cdr3_aa: CSESRLAESKYEQYF; cdr3_nt: TGCAGTGAAAGTAGGCTAGCCGAGAGTAAATACGAGCAGTACTTC; d_call: -; clone_size: -; v_call: TRBV20-1; j_call: TRBJ2-7
cdr3_aa: CSAREKGAGNQPQHF; cdr3_nt: TGCAGTGCTAGAGAAAAGGGGGCTGGCAATCAGCCCCAGCATTTT; d_call: TRBD1; clone_size: many; v_call: TRBV20-1; j_call: TRBJ1-5
cdr3_aa: CASSLPRQGASEQFF; cdr3_nt: TGTGCCAGCAGTTTGCCCCGACAGGGGGCGAGTGAGCAGTTCTTC; d_call: TRBD1; clone_size: -; v_call: TRBV12-3/TRBV12-4; j_call: TRBJ2-1
cdr3_aa: CASSTDTFYGYTF; cdr3_nt: TGTGCCAGCAGTACGGACACATTCTATGGCTACACCTTC; d_call: -; clone_size: few; v_call: TRBV6-2/TRBV6-3; j_call: TRBJ1-2
cdr3_aa: CASSQYSTGELFF; cdr3_nt: TGTGCCAGCAGCCAATACAGCACCGGGGAGCTGTTTTTT; d_call: -; clone_size: many; v_call: TRBV14; j_call: TRBJ2-2
cdr3_aa: CASSPPGRMNTEAFF; cdr3_nt: TGTGCCAGCTCACCACCGGGGAGAATGAACACTGAAGCTTTCTTT; d_call: -; clone_size: -; v_call: TRBV18; j_call: TRBJ1-1
cdr3_aa: CASRGLGQKNTEAFF; cdr3_nt: TGTGCCAGCAGGGGCCTGGGGCAAAAGAACACTGAAGCTTTCTTT; d_call: -; clone_size: few; v_call: TRBV6-1; j_call: TRBJ1-1
cdr3_aa: CASSLVAGANVLTF; cdr3_nt: TGTGCCAGCAGCTTGGTAGCCGGGGCCAACGTCCTGACTTTC; d_call: -; clone_size: many; v_call: TRBV5-4; j_call: TRBJ2-6
cdr3_aa: CASSQRRGAETGELFF; cdr3_nt: TGCGCCAGCAGCCAACGCAGGGGCGCTGAAACCGGGGAGCTGTTTTTT; d_call: -; clone_size: many; v_call: TRBV4-1; j_call: TRBJ2-2
cdr3_aa: CASSLTGGGSPLHF; cdr3_nt: TGTGCCAGCAGCCTTACAGGGGGCGGGTCACCCCTCCACTTT; d_call: TRBD1; clone_size: few; v_call: TRBV12-3/TRBV12-4; j_call: TRBJ1-6
cdr3_aa: CASSRDSSYNEQFF; cdr3_nt: TGCGCCAGCAGCCGGGACAGCTCCTACAATGAGCAGTTCTTC; d_call: TRBD1; clone_size: many; v_call: TRBV5-1; j_call: TRBJ2-1
cdr3_aa: CASSPRAAFSNQPQHF; cdr3_nt: TGTGCCAGCTCACCACGGGCAGCTTTTAGCAATCAGCCCCAGCATTTT; d_call: -; clone_size: few; v_call: TRBV18; j_call: TRBJ1-5
cdr3_aa: CASSLRGGAPLHF; cdr3_nt: TGTGCCAGCAGCCTTCGAGGCGGGGCACCCCTCCACTTT; d_call: -; clone_size: many; v_call: TRBV7-2; j_call: TRBJ1-6
cdr3_aa: CASSLALSGEINEQFF; cdr3_nt: TGTGCCAGCAGCTTAGCGCTCAGCGGGGAGATCAATGAGCAGTTCTTC; d_call: TRBD2; clone_size: many; v_call: TRBV7-6; j_call: TRBJ2-1
cdr3_aa: CASSLGQGPSYEQYF; cdr3_nt: TGTGCCAGCAGCTTGGGCCAGGGGCCTTCCTACGAGCAGTACTTC; d_call: -; clone_size: many; v_call: TRBV7-9; j_call: TRBJ2-7
cdr3_aa: CASSLVSGYTEAFF; cdr3_nt: TGTGCCAGCAGCCTCGTGAGTGGGTACACTGAAGCTTTCTTT; d_call: -; clone_size: few; v_call: TRBV3-1; j_call: TRBJ1-1
cdr3_aa: CASSYSGLDTQYF; cdr3_nt: TGTGCCAGCAGTTACTCGGGTCTCGATACGCAGTATTTT; d_call: -; clone_size: many; v_call: TRBV6-5; j_call: TRBJ2-3